This T cell receptor (beta chain) was recovered during a study of blood T cell repertoires in COVID-19. Background on the study: T cells, B-cell-depleted T cells, or PBMCs provided the cDNA or gDNA that served as material.

This CDR3 comprises 16 residues. Per germline, CDR1 SGHNT and CDR2 YYREEE (reference sequence). Per the study methods: Amplification of reference gene primers was used by the study to estimate nucleated cell counts. The repertoire was sequenced with immunoSEQ multiplex PCR; TCRdb's copy has only in-frame clones and lacks some. The V and J calls and the clone size are those of that table, but D and trimming were determined from the DNA. Of roughly 300,000 clones in the sample, approximately 89% were seen once. The chain is built from TRBV5-4 and TRBJ1-3; D is ambiguous. This TCR was recovered from a woman in her twenties or thirties with COVID-19, enrolled during active disease. Sequencing was carried out using peripheral blood. Here the CDR3 reads CASSEAPHSSGNTIYF. The CDR3 nucleotides read TGTGCGTCAAGCGAGGCTCCTCATTCGTCTGGAAACACCATATATTTT.